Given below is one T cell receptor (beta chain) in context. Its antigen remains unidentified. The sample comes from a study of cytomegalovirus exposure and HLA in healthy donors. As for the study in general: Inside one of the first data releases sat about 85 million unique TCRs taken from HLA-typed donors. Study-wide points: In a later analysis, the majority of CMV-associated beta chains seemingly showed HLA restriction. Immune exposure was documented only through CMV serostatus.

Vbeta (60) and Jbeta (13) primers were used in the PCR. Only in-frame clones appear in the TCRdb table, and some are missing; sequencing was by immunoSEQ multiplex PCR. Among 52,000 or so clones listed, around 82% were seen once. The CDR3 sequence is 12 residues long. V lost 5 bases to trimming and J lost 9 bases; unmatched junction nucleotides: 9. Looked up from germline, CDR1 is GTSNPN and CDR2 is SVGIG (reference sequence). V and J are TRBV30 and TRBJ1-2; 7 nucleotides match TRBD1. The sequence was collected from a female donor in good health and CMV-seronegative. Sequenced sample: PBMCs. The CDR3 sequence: CAWYRGQASYTF. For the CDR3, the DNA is TGTGCCTGGTACCGTGGACAGGCCAGCTACACCTTC.